Following are 3 T cell receptor beta chains from one sample sequenced in a study of identical twins. TCRdb re-called the 5' RACE reads with MiXCR, one entry per CDR3 protein. The sample holds 650,000 to 750,000 distinct CDR3 sequences, about 20% seen once. These data also featured in a second study, about T cells expressing NK-cell markers.

The sample taken for sequencing was PBMCs. The receptors originated from a young woman in good health.

This clonotype has only a few counts. The CDR3 sequence: CASSTNRWGTEAFF. In DNA form, the CDR3 reads TGTGCCAGCAGCACAAACCGCTGGGGAACTGAAGCTTTCTTT. The chain carries TRBV12-3 or TRBV12-4 and TRBJ1-1; D uncertain. V was trimmed by 6 bases and J by 5 bases, leaving 16 bases between them. The CDR3 spans 14 residues.

V is TRBV29-1 and J is TRBJ2-3; 10 positions match TRBD2. CDR1 and CDR2 (germline): SQVTM, ANQGSEA. CDR3 length: 13 residues. V gave up 4 bases and J gave up 3 bases; unmatched junction bases: 1. CDR3 nucleotides: TGCAGCGTTGCACTAGCGGGAACAGATACGCAGTATTTT. As protein: CSVALAGTDTQYF.

The J gene is TRBJ2-3, the V gene TRBV12-3 or TRBV12-4, with 10 bases that match TRBD2. V was pared by 2 bases and J by 0 bases, with 5 bases of the junction left unmatched. The CDR3 sequence is 17 residues long. The CDR3 DNA is TGTGCCAGCAGTTTACGGACTAGCGGCCATAGCACAGATACGCAGTATTTT. Protein product: CASSLRTSGHSTDTQYF.